This passage covers 15 T cell receptor beta chains from one sample sequenced in a study of regulatory T cells in long-lasting Graves disease (dated by TCRdb to 2020 to 2023). For both TCR sequencing and RNA sequencing, RNA was extracted from PBMCs using TRIzol. TCRdb passed the public sequencing reads through fastp at Q25 and MiXCR, retaining productive beta sequences. Rows with a matching CDR3 protein are joined into one entry that keeps the most common DNA and genes. The sample includes about 720 distinct CDR3 sequences, with over 50% observed a single time. The top ten constitute 20% to 25% of the sample. The sequences come from peripheral blood mononuclear cells (PBMCs), collected with antithyroid drug treatment, in newly diagnosed or persistent Graves disease (not recorded which). The receptor source for this set is a middle-aged woman with Graves disease. Donor details come from another sample of the same person, matched by shared clones.

The V call is TRBV20-1, the J call TRBJ2-7; tentative D call: TRBD1 (6 bases). The CDR3 totals 13 residues. Germline assignment: CDR1 DFQATT and CDR2 SNEGSKA (reference sequence). The ends were cut back, 3 bases at V and 4 bases at J, with 13 bases in the middle. CDR3 sequence: CSARKGDAYEQYF. Written as DNA, the CDR3 is TGCAGTGCTAGGAAGGGGGACGCGTACGAGCAGTACTTC.

The chain combines TRBV20-1 with TRBJ1-1; D may be TRBD1 (6 bases). With 5 bases removed from V and 3 bases from J, the gap between germline ends came to 10 bases. CDR1 is DFQATT and CDR2 is SNEGSKA in the germline V gene (reference sequence). The CDR3 loop spans 12 amino acids. CDR3 DNA: TGCAGTGCTGAGGGGACACACACTGAAGCTTTCTTT. Translation: CSAEGTHTEAFF.

The genes are TRBV20-1 and TRBJ1-5; TRBD1 is a possible D gene (5 bases). Germline CDR1 and CDR2: DFQATT and SNEGSKA (reference sequence). CDR3 length: 15 residues. Trimming pared 0 bases from V and 6 bases from J, leaving 15 bases between. The CDR3 DNA sequence: TGCAGTGCTAGAGATCATCCAGGGATGAGTCAGCCCCAGCATTTT. Protein sequence: CSARDHPGMSQPQHF.

The chain recombines TRBV2 with TRBJ2-7; D uncertain. From germline, CDR1 is SNHLY and CDR2 FYNNEI. This CDR3 has 14 residues. The germline V and J ends were trimmed by 10 bases and 0 bases, with 16 bases remaining between them. The CDR3 DNA reads TGTGCCATCCCAACCGGACCGGGCTCCTACGAGCAGTACTTC. It specifies CAIPTGPGSYEQYF. Together with reference TRBV2 and TRBJ2-7, the CDR3 gives the full variable domain: EPEVTQTPSHQVTQMGQEVILRCVPISNHLYFYWYRQILGQKVEFLVSFYNNEISEKSEIFDDQFSVERPDGSNFTLKIRSTKLEDSAMYFCAIPTGPGSYEQYFGPGTRLTVT.

V is TRBV27 and J is TRBJ2-7; TRBD1 aligns across 7 bases. V was pared by 2 bases and J by 1 base, with 17 bases of the junction left unmatched. The CDR3 is 19 residues long. Germline loops: CDR1 MNHEY, CDR2 SMNVEV (reference sequence). For the CDR3, the DNA is TGTGCCAGCAGTTTAAGGCTTCGACAGGGCCTATCATCATCCTACGAGCAGTACTTC. Its translation is CASSLRLRQGLSSSYEQYF.

V is TRBV28 and J is TRBJ1-6, with TRBD1 identical over 12 bases. V shed 4 bases and J 5 bases; nucleotides not matched to a gene: 6. This CDR3 comprises 17 residues. Germline V lookup: CDR1 MDHEN, CDR2 SYDVKM. The CDR3 sequence: CASSSAGTGGHNSPLHF. The CDR3 region has the DNA TGTGCCAGCAGTTCCGCCGGGACAGGGGGCCATAATTCACCCCTCCACTTT.

This chain joins TRBV11-3 and TRBJ2-2; D not certain. CDR3 length: 13 residues. Trimming left V 1 base short and J 7 bases short, with 7 bases between. Germline assignment: CDR1 SGHNT and CDR2 YENEEA. The CDR3 region has the DNA TGTGCCAGCAGCTTAGTAGTTGGCGGGGAGCTGTTTTTT. This gives the protein CASSLVVGGELFF.

The chain combines TRBV11-1 with TRBJ2-3; 8 bases are shared with TRBD2. V was clipped by 7 bases and J by 4 bases; unmatched bases: 7. The CDR3 is made up of 14 amino acids. Germline CDR1 reads SGHAT; CDR2 reads FQDESV (reference sequence). CDR3 protein: CASILAGLADTQYF. The CDR3 region has the DNA TGTGCCAGCATTCTAGCGGGTCTGGCAGATACGCAGTATTTT.

The chain employs TRBV4-1 and TRBJ1-5; D ambiguous. Germline CDR1 is MGHRA and CDR2 is YSYEKL. CDR3 length: 15 residues. Trimming pared 0 bases from V and 7 bases from J, leaving 13 bases between. CDR3 residues: CASSQEILGNQPQHF. CDR3 coding DNA: TGCGCCAGCAGCCAAGAGATCTTGGGAAACCAGCCCCAGCATTTT.

This sequence joins TRBV5-1 and TRBJ1-5; D unclear. The germline V gene has CDR1 SGHRS and CDR2 YFSETQ. CDR3 length: 15 amino acids. V lost 1 base and J lost 0, with 8 bases in between. In DNA, the CDR3 is TGCGCCAGCAGCTTGCAGGCAGCTAGCAATCAGCCCCAGCATTTT. Residues: CASSLQAASNQPQHF. Combining the CDR3 with reference TRBV5-1 and TRBJ1-5 gives the whole variable domain KAGVTQTPRYLIKTRGQQVTLSCSPISGHRSVSWYQQTPGQGLQFLFEYFSETQRNKGNFPGRFSGRQFSNSRSEMNVSTLELGDSALYLCASSLQAASNQPQHFGDGTRLSIL.

V is TRBV20-1 and J is TRBJ2-7; 13 bases are a match to TRBD2. Germline V CDR1 and CDR2: DFQATT, SNEGSKA (reference sequence). V lost 7 bases and J lost 10; bases outside the gene matches: 7. This CDR3 spans 12 amino acids. The CDR3 loop is CSGPGLAGHQYF. The CDR3 nucleotides read TGCAGTGGCCCGGGACTAGCGGGACACCAGTACTTC.

This rearrangement joins TRBV3-1 to TRBJ2-7; 7 positions match TRBD2. Trimming cost V 4 bases and J 2 bases; bases outside gene matches: 8. The CDR3 is 15 amino acids. The V gene's germline CDR1 is LGHDT and CDR2 YNNKEL (reference sequence). The CDR3 sequence: CASSLGTTHPYEQYF. The CDR3 bases are TGTGCCAGCAGCCTCGGGACTACTCATCCCTACGAGCAGTACTTC.

This clonotype was detected only a few times. The genes are TRBV10-3 and TRBJ2-3, with TRBD2 matching 9 bases. This CDR3 region has 15 residues. Trimming removed 11 bases from V and 3 bases from J; junction bases left unmatched: 12. Germline CDR1 ENHRY, CDR2 SYGVKD. In DNA form, the CDR3 reads TGTGCCGTCGGGGGCGGCGGGAGGGCGACAGATACGCAGTATTTT. It codes for CAVGGGGRATDTQYF.

The V gene is TRBV28, the J gene TRBJ1-6; D gene unclear. Germline CDR1 reads MDHEN; CDR2 reads SYDVKM. V dropped 5 bases and J dropped 4 bases, with 9 bases sitting between them. CDR3 size: 14 residues. CDR3 DNA: TGTGCCAGCAGTCCGGGAGGATATAATTCACCCCTCCACTTT. It codes for CASSPGGYNSPLHF.

This clonotype was seen only a few times. CDR3 DNA sequence: TGCAGTGCTACCTTGACAGGGGGCGGCTATAATTCACCCCTCCACTTT. Translation gives CSATLTGGGYNSPLHF. The rearrangement joins TRBV20-1 to TRBJ1-6; 10 nucleotides agree with TRBD1. In germline, CDR1 is DFQATT, CDR2 SNEGSKA (reference sequence). V gave up 4 bases and J gave up 3 bases; unmatched junction bases: 6. The CDR3 is 16 amino acids.